This TCR beta chain was obtained from a study of T cell changes during pregnancy in multiple sclerosis. TCRdb's table, derived via immunoSEQ multiplex PCR, lists solely in-frame clones and lacks some. The sample lists around 59,000 clones; approximately 92% were seen once. CDR1 is MRHNA and CDR2 is SNTAGT in the germline V gene. Trimming cost V 3 bases and J 6 bases, with 14 bases left between them. The CDR3 is 15 amino acids. V and J are TRBV6-4 and TRBJ2-2; the D gene is possibly TRBD2 (6 bases). The material sequenced was peripheral blood, taken in the first trimester of pregnancy. The TCR originated in a female donor with multiple sclerosis, enrolled in a pregnancy study. The CDR3 is CASSDPGEAPGELFF. The CDR3 bases are TGTGCCAGCAGTGATCCCGGGGAGGCGCCCGGGGAGCTGTTTTTT.